This entry lists 23 T cell receptor beta chains sequenced from one sample in a study of beta chain features in type 1 diabetes. Sequenced material consisted of expressed TCRB transcripts (all of the isolated RNA was reverse transcribed). The data were produced by immunoSEQ multiplex PCR, yet TCRdb's version contains in-frame clones alone and is incomplete. The data show roughly 300,000 clones, roughly a tenth seen once. General study results and limits: For Type 1 diabetes patients, all four CD4+ subsets carried TCRB CDR3s that were moderately but significantly shorter.

These TCRs' antigens remain unknown. The sequenced material came from central memory CD4+ T cells from blood. The source is a man aged 30 to 45 with type 1 diabetes.

The CDR3 DNA follows: TGTGCCAGCCCCGGGCCGGCAGGCTATGGCTACACCTTC. Protein: CASPGPAGYGYTF. The V and J genes are TRBV6-1 and TRBJ1-2; D is ambiguous. This CDR3 comprises 13 residues. Trimming stripped 8 bases from V and 4 bases from J, with 14 bases between. Germline V CDR1 and CDR2: MNHNS, SASEGT.

This rearrangement joins TRBV2 to TRBJ2-7, with 11 bases aligning to TRBD1. V was clipped by 6 bases and J by 5 bases; unmatched bases: 9. This CDR3 region has 15 residues. CDR1 and CDR2 from the germline V gene are SNHLY and FYNNEI. The CDR3 protein is CASRPSGTGGDEQYF. The CDR3 nucleotides are TGTGCCAGCAGACCTTCCGGGACAGGGGGAGACGAGCAGTACTTC.

This clone was observed a few times. At one end the junction does not follow the germline gene, possibly because of a read error. This chain uses TRBV10-3 with TRBJ1-1; TRBD1 aligns across 7 bases. The germline V gene encodes CDR1 ENHRY and CDR2 SYGVKD. The CDR3 contains 14 residues. CDR3 protein: CASSRRQGNTEAFF. DNA for the CDR3: TGTGCCAGCAGTCGAAGACAGGGAAACACTGAAGCTTTCTTT.

V usage is TRBV23-1 and J usage is TRBJ1-6, with 8 bases matching TRBD1. TRBV23-1 carries the ORF label, with uncertain function. The CDR3 contains 18 residues. The V segment lost 6 bases and the J segment 4 bases; nucleotides outside the gene matches: 14. The CDR3 sequence is CASSLHWGRQGYNSPLHF. CDR3 bases: TGCGCCAGCAGCCTTCACTGGGGCAGACAGGGGTATAATTCACCCCTCCACTTT.

This clone has at least ten counts. The chain employs TRBV15 and TRBJ2-7, with D perhaps assigned TRBD1 or TRBD2 (6 bases each). The CDR3 contains 15 residues. Trimming shortened V by 0 bases and J by 5 bases, and 14 bases separated the two germline ends. Per the germline V gene, CDR1 is LNHNV and CDR2 is YYDKDF (reference sequence). CDR3 region: CATSRDRAGGDEQYF. The CDR3 DNA sequence: TGTGCCACCAGCAGAGATCGGGCCGGGGGCGACGAGCAGTACTTC.

This clone was counted a few times. This sequence joins TRBV30 and TRBJ2-7, with 7 bases identical to TRBD2. Looked up from germline, CDR1 is GTSNPN and CDR2 is SVGIG (reference sequence). The J segment lost 3 bases and the V segment lost 2 bases, leaving 13 bases of the junction unmatched. The CDR3 is 16 amino acids. CDR3 in DNA: TGTGCCTGGAGTAGAGGGAGGGTGGAATTTGGCTACGAGCAGTACTTC. This encodes CAWSRGRVEFGYEQYF. Full variable domain (remainder filled in from reference TRBV30 and TRBJ2-7): SQTIHQWPATLVQPVGSPLSLECTVEGTSNPNLYWYRQAAGRGLQLLFYSVGIGQISSEVPQNLSASRPQDRQFILSSKKLLLSDSGFYLCAWSRGRVEFGYEQYFGPGTRLTVT.

This clone appeared a few times. V and J are TRBV6-5 and TRBJ1-4, with D unresolved. This CDR3 spans 14 amino acids. Trimming cost V 3 bases and J 7 bases, with 12 bases left between them. CDR1 is MNHEY and CDR2 is SVGAGI in the germline V gene. The CDR3 region is CASSYRREGEKLFF. The CDR3 DNA follows: TGTGCCAGCAGTTATCGGCGGGAAGGTGAAAAACTGTTTTTT.

The V and J genes are TRBV19 and TRBJ1-1; D is uncertain. Trimming left V 4 bases short and J 10 bases short, with 13 bases between. Germline V gene sequence: CDR1 LNHDA, CDR2 SQIVND (reference sequence). This CDR3 region has 12 residues. Here the CDR3 DNA reads TGTGCCAGTAGTACCGAAATAGGAAGAGCTTTCTTT. This sequence encodes CASSTEIGRAFF.

Remarks on this clone: This same CDR3 is encoded by further DNA sequences in the sample. CDR3 sequence (DNA): TGTGCCAGTAGTATCGTGCGCACCGGGGAGCTGTTTTTT. Its translation is CASSIVRTGELFF. The chain recombines TRBV19 with TRBJ2-2; D uncertain. Germline values: CDR1 LNHDA, CDR2 SQIVND (reference sequence). V was clipped by 3 bases and J by 4 bases, with 6 bases between them. The CDR3 extends over 13 amino acids.

This clone was detected only a few times. V gene TRBV5-6 combines with J gene TRBJ2-7; TRBD1 agrees at 9 bases. From germline, CDR1 is SGHDT and CDR2 YYEEEE. Losses at the gene ends were 4 bases for V and 6 bases for J; bases not matched to a gene: 8. The CDR3 runs 14 residues. Written as DNA, the CDR3 is TGTGCCAGCAGCACGACAGGGGGGCCCCTCGAGCAGTACTTC. Residues: CASSTTGGPLEQYF.

This clone was found a few times. V usage is TRBV6-1 and J usage is TRBJ2-4, with TRBD2 identical over 7 bases. Germline CDR1 is MNHNS and CDR2 is SASEGT. Germline trimming cut 3 bases from V and 6 bases from J; bases unmatched to any gene: 2. The CDR3 length is 13 residues. CDR3 DNA sequence: TGTGCCAGCAGTGAGTGGGGGGGAAACATTCAGTACTTC. This codes for CASSEWGGNIQYF.

The chain has TRBV10-2 and TRBJ2-7, with D possibly matching TRBD2 (5 bases). Trimming left V 7 bases short and J 6 bases short, with 13 bases between. From germline, CDR1 is WSHSY and CDR2 SAAADI. The CDR3 loop spans 12 amino acids. This CDR3 is CASNAAGGEQYF. In DNA form, the CDR3 reads TGCGCCAGCAACGCAGCCGGAGGCGAGCAGTACTTC.

Only a few counts were recorded for this clone. The rearrangement links TRBV25-1 to TRBJ1-4; unclear D gene. Trimming stripped 4 bases from V and 6 bases from J, with 9 bases between. CDR3 length: 13 amino acids. Germline lookup yields CDR1 MGHDK and CDR2 SYGVNS. The CDR3 DNA is TGTGCCAGCAGTGTCCCGGAGGATGAAAAACTGTTTTTT. As protein: CASSVPEDEKLFF.

This clone was found a few times. The chain carries TRBV18 and TRBJ2-7; no clear D gene. The CDR3 length is 11 residues. Germline assignment: CDR1 KGHSH and CDR2 LQKENI. Trimming cost V 5 bases and J 3 bases, with 5 bases left between them. The CDR3 is CASSSNYEQYF. DNA of the CDR3: TGTGCCAGCTCATCTAACTACGAGCAGTACTTC.

The table lists this clone with a few counts. The CDR3 is CASSLKSAGNTGELFF. The CDR3 DNA reads as TGTGCCAGCAGCTTGAAATCGGCGGGGAACACCGGGGAGCTGTTTTTT. This chain links TRBV5-4 with TRBJ2-2, with a tentative D call TRBD2 (5 bases). The CDR3 covers 16 residues. Trimming stripped 1 base from V and 1 base from J, with 11 bases between. The germline V gene encodes CDR1 SGHNT and CDR2 YYREEE (reference sequence).

This clone was counted between two and nine times. The CDR3 nucleotides read TGTGCCAGCAGTCCGCGACAGGGGATCTCCTACGAGCAGTACTTC. It codes for CASSPRQGISYEQYF. The chain has TRBV6-1 and TRBJ2-7, with 8 positions matching TRBD1. V was clipped by 5 bases and J by 0 bases; unmatched bases: 6. CDR3 length equals 15 residues. Germline-derived CDR1 and CDR2 are MNHNS and SASEGT.

This clone has just a few counts. V usage is TRBV7-2 and J usage is TRBJ1-6; weak D call: TRBD1 (5 bases). The V and J ends lost 5 bases and 8 bases respectively, with 16 bases between them. The germline CDR1 and CDR2 sequences are SGHTA and FQGNSA. The CDR3 spans 15 residues. The DNA for the CDR3 is TGTGCCAGCAGCCCACAACCCAGGGCGGATTCACCCCTCCACTTT. Translating it yields CASSPQPRADSPLHF.

V gene TRBV7-2 combines with J gene TRBJ2-5; D might be TRBD2 (6 bases). Germline assignment: CDR1 SGHTA and CDR2 FQGNSA. Trimming pared 7 bases from V and 4 bases from J, leaving 13 bases between. This CDR3 has 13 amino acids. CDR3 bases: TGTGCCAGCATCGAGCTGGGGGGAGAGACCCAGTACTTC. Translating it yields CASIELGGETQYF.

The sample holds a few counts of this clone. V and J are TRBV7-2 and TRBJ2-3; perhaps TRBD2 as D (7 bases). This CDR3 is built from 13 residues. Germline V lookup: CDR1 SGHTA, CDR2 FQGNSA. With 7 bases removed from V and 2 bases from J, the gap between germline ends came to 10 bases. For the CDR3, the DNA is TGTGCCAGCACGGGGGGCAACACAGATACGCAGTATTTT. Translated, it gives CASTGGNTDTQYF. Combining the CDR3 with reference TRBV7-2 and TRBJ2-3 gives the whole variable domain GAGVSQSPSNKVTEKGKDVELRCDPISGHTALYWYRQSLGQGLEFLIYFQGNSAPDKSGLPSDRFSAERTGGSVSTLTIQRTQQEDSAVYLCASTGGNTDTQYFGPGTRLTVL.

The chain joins TRBV4-3 to TRBJ2-5, with D possibly TRBD2 on 6 matching bases. Trimming removed 0 bases at V and 2 bases at J, with 16 bases between. CDR3 length: 17 residues. The germline V gene encodes CDR1 LGHNA and CDR2 YSLEER. In nucleotides, the CDR3 is TGCGCCAGCAGCCAAGAAAGAATCGGGCTAGCGCAAGAGACCCAGTACTTC. Translated, it gives CASSQERIGLAQETQYF.

This clone was picked up many times. The chain employs TRBV30 and TRBJ1-4, with no clear D. Germline loops: CDR1 GTSNPN, CDR2 SVGIG (reference sequence). The CDR3 length is 15 residues. Trimming took 2 bases from V and 8 from J, leaving 18 bases between them. In nucleotides, the CDR3 is TGTGCCTGGAGTCAATTTATAAGGGAAGGGGAAAAACTGTTTTTT. This encodes CAWSQFIREGEKLFF.

This clone was seen more than once but under ten times. This sample also contains other DNA sequences that code for the same CDR3. The V gene is TRBV5-1, the J gene TRBJ2-5, with TRBD2 identical over 9 bases. This CDR3 spans 16 amino acids. CDR1 and CDR2 from the germline V gene are SGHRS and YFSETQ. Trimming at V came to 5 bases and at J to 2 bases, leaving 10 bases not matched to a gene. The CDR3 sequence: CASSAGLAGEQETQYF. The CDR3 DNA sequence: TGCGCCAGCAGTGCCGGGTTAGCGGGGGAACAAGAGACCCAGTACTTC.

This clone has more than one count but fewer than ten. This rearrangement joins TRBV7-2 to TRBJ2-1; no definite D call. The CDR3 loop spans 13 amino acids. V lost 1 base and J lost 4, with 5 bases in between. The germline CDR1 and CDR2 sequences are SGHTA and FQGNSA. The CDR3 region has the DNA TGTGCCAGCAGCTTAGTGGCTTACAATGAGCAGTTCTTC. Translating gives CASSLVAYNEQFF.